This is a list of T cell receptor beta chains from one sample in a study of cytomegalovirus exposure and HLA in healthy donors. Sequencing was performed with immunoSEQ multiplex PCR; in TCRdb, only in-frame clones are kept and a portion is missing. The table lists more than 85,000 clones, 86% of them singletons, with roughly 4.2% in the top ten. Input material: PBMCs. The receptor source for this set is a woman under 30 in good health and CMV-seropositive. The CDR3 runs from the conserved cysteine through the conserved F or W. A D gene is named only where the DNA matches it firmly. Where a row states a size, it is once, few, many or the class of an expanded clone; other rows omit it.

D gene	CDR3 length	V gene	J gene	clone size	CDR3 DNA	CDR3 protein
TRBD1	16	TRBV29-1	TRBJ2-1	NA	TGCAGCGTTGAATATTTCGACAGGGAATACTACAATGAGCAGTTCTTC	CSVEYFDREYYNEQFF
TRBD2	16	TRBV4-2	TRBJ2-2	NA	TGTGCCAGCAGCCAAGATACTAGCGGGGGGGCCGGGGAGCTGTTTTTT	CASSQDTSGGAGELFF
NA	14	TRBV9	TRBJ1-5	few	TGTGCCAGCAGCGTAGGAGGCGGCAATCAGCCCCAGCATTTT	CASSVGGGNQPQHF
NA	14	TRBV19	TRBJ1-1	NA	TGTGCCAGTAGTATAGATCAATCGGGAACTGAAGCTTTCTTT	CASSIDQSGTEAFF
TRBD1	12	TRBV2	TRBJ2-5	NA	TGTGCCAGCTTACAGGGGCTGGAGACCCAGTACTTC	CASLQGLETQYF
TRBD1	14	TRBV6-5	TRBJ1-2	NA	TGTGCCAGCAGTTACGACACAGGGGACTATGGCTACACCTTC	CASSYDTGDYGYTF
TRBD2	16	TRBV19	TRBJ2-3	NA	TGTGCCAGTAGTCGTGGGGAGCGGGGGGGCACAGATACGCAGTATTTT	CASSRGERGGTDTQYF
NA	15	TRBV7-8	TRBJ1-1	few	TGTGCCACCACCACGAAAGGAGGGCGCGGAACTGAAGCTTTCTTT	CATTTKGGRGTEAFF
NA	16	TRBV28	TRBJ1-2	NA	TGTGCCAGCAGGAGTCCACAGGGCCTCACAAACTATGGCTACACCTTC	CASRSPQGLTNYGYTF
NA	16	TRBV9	TRBJ1-3	NA	TGTGCCAGCAGCCCCCCGGGGGGGGGCTCTGGAAACACCATATATTTT	CASSPPGGGSGNTIYF
NA	16	TRBV19	TRBJ1-4	NA	TGTGCCAGTAGTATAGGAGAAGGCAGGCCTAATGAAAAACTGTTTTTT	CASSIGEGRPNEKLFF
NA	18	TRBV12-2	TRBJ2-3	NA	TGTGCAAGTCGCTTATCACGAGCGGGAGGACCTAGTAGGGATACGCAGTATTTT	CASRLSRAGGPSRDTQYF
NA	17	TRBV5-1	TRBJ1-4	NA	TGCGCCAGCAGCCTGGCCGGGTTAGGGACTTTTAATGAAAAACTGTTTTTT	CASSLAGLGTFNEKLFF
TRBD1	15	TRBV6-5	TRBJ1-1	NA	TGTGCCAGCAGGGAATGGACAGGGGCCGTTGAGCCAGCTTTCTTT	CASREWTGAVEPAFF
TRBD1	13	TRBV7-2	TRBJ1-2	NA	TGTGCCAGCAGCCCCCGACAGGGTCTAGGCTACACCTTC	CASSPRQGLGYTF
NA	15	TRBV19	TRBJ2-5	NA	TGTGCCAGTAGTAATCGACAGGAGTGGAGAGAGACCCAGTACTTC	CASSNRQEWRETQYF
NA	14	TRBV5-1	TRBJ1-1	once	TGCGCCAGCAGCTCGACAGCGGGGGGAACTGAAGCTTTCTTT	CASSSTAGGTEAFF
TRBD2	15	TRBV10-1	TRBJ2-1	NA	TGCGCCAGCAGTGAGTCCCCTAGCGGGAGCAATGAGCAGTTCTTC	CASSESPSGSNEQFF
TRBD2	18	TRBV7-2	TRBJ2-7	NA	TGTGCCAGCAGCCTCAGAGCAAGCGGGAGGGGGTCTTCCTACGAGCAGTACTTC	CASSLRASGRGSSYEQYF
TRBD1	15	TRBV11-2	TRBJ2-7	NA	TGTGCCAGCAGGCTCGGGGGACAGGGGTTACACGAGCAGTACTTC	CASRLGGQGLHEQYF
TRBD2	16	TRBV28	TRBJ2-1	NA	TGTGCCAGCACCCAGGGGGGGGCTAGCGGGAGTCGTGAGCAGTTCTTC	CASTQGGASGSREQFF
TRBD2	14	TRBV6-5	TRBJ2-7	NA	TGTGCCAGCAGTGTTAGCGGGGTTATTTACGAGCAGTACTTC	CASSVSGVIYEQYF
TRBD1	15	TRBV5-1	TRBJ1-2	NA	TGCGCCAGCAGCTTAGCCGGGACAGGGACGTATGGCTACACCTTC	CASSLAGTGTYGYTF
NA	20	TRBV4-1	TRBJ1-3	NA	TGCGCCAGCAGCCAATACCCGGCACAGGTGCGTCTAAGGTCTGGAAACACCATATATTTT	CASSQYPAQVRLRSGNTIYF
TRBD1	15	TRBV30	TRBJ2-2	NA	TGTGCCTGGGAGACAGGGGGCCGAGGGAACGGGGAGCTGTTTTTT	CAWETGGRGNGELFF
NA	15	TRBV5-1	TRBJ2-7	once	TGCGCCAGCAGCTCAAACCCAGGGTTGGCCTACGAGCAGTACTTC	CASSSNPGLAYEQYF